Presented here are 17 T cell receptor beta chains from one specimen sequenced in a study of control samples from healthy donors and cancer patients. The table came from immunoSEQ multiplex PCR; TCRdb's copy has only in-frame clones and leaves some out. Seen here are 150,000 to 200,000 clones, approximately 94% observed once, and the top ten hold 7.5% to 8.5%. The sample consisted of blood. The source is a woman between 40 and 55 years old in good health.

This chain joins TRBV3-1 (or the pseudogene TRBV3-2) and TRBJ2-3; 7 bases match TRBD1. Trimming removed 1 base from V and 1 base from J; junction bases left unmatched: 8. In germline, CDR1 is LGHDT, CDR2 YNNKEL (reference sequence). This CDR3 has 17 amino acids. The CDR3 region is CASSQAPTGSGTDTQYF. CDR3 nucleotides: TGTGCCAGCAGCCAAGCCCCGACAGGGTCAGGCACAGATACGCAGTATTTT.

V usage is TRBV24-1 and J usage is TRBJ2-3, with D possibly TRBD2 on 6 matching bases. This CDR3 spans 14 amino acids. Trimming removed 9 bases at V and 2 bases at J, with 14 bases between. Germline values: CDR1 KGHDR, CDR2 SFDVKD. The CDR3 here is CATFSGRPTDTQYF. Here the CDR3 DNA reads TGTGCCACCTTTAGCGGTCGACCCACAGATACGCAGTATTTT.

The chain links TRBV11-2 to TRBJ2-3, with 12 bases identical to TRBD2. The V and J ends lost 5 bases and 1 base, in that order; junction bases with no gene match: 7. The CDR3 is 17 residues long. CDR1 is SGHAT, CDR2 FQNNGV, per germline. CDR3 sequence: CASSLGTSGFGTDTQYF. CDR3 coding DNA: TGTGCCAGCAGCCTTGGGACTAGCGGGTTTGGCACAGATACGCAGTATTTT.

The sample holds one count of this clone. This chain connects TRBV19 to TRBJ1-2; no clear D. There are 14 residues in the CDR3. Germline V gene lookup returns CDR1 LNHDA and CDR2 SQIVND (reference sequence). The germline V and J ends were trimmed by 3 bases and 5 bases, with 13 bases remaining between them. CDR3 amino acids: CASSIEVSVYGYTF. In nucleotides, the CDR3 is TGTGCCAGTAGTATTGAAGTCAGTGTTTATGGCTACACCTTC.

Here the CDR3 reads CASSLAGAGANVLTF. CDR3 bases: TGTGCCAGCAGTTTAGCGGGCGCCGGGGCCAACGTCCTGACTTTC. The chain recombines TRBV28 with TRBJ2-6; tentative D call: TRBD2 (5 bases). V lost 2 bases and J lost 4, with 9 bases in between. From germline, CDR1 is MDHEN and CDR2 SYDVKM. The CDR3 spans 15 residues.

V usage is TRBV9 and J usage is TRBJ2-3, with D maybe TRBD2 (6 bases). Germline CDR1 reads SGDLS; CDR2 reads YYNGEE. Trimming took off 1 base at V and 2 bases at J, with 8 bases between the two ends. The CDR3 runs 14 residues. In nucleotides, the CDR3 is TGTGCCAGCAGCGTAAGGCGGGACACAGATACGCAGTATTTT. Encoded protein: CASSVRRDTDTQYF.

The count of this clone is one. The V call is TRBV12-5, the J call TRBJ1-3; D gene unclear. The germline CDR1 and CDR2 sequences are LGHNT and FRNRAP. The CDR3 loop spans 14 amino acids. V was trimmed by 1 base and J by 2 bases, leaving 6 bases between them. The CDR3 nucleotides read TGTGCTAGTGGTTTGGGGCATACTGGAAACACCATATATTTT. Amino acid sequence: CASGLGHTGNTIYF.

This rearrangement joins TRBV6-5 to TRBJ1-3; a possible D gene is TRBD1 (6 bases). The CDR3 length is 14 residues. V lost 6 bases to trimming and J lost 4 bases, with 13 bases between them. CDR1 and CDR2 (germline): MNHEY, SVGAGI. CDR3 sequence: CASSRTGSGNTIYF. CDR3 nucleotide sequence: TGTGCCAGCAGCCGAACAGGGTCGGGAAACACCATATATTTT.

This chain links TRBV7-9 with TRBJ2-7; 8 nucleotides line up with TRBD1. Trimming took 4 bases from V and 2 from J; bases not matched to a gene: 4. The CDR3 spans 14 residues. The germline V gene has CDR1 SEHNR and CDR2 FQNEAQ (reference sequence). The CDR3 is CASSSDRAPYEQYF. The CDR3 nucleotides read TGTGCCAGCAGCTCGGACAGGGCACCCTACGAGCAGTACTTC.

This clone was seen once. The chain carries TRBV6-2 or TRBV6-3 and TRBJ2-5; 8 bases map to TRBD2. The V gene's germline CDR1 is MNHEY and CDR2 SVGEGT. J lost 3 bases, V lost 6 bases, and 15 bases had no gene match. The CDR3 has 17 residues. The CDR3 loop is CASRPPVGLGTKETQYF. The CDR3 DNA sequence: TGTGCCAGCAGGCCTCCGGTGGGACTAGGGACCAAAGAGACCCAGTACTTC.

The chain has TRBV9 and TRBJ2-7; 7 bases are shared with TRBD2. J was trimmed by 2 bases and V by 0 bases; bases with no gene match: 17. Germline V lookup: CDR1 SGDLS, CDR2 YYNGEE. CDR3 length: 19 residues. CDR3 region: CASSVGFSLGGLQTYEQYF. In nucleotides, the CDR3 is TGTGCCAGCAGCGTAGGTTTCAGCTTGGGGGGACTACAGACCTACGAGCAGTACTTC.

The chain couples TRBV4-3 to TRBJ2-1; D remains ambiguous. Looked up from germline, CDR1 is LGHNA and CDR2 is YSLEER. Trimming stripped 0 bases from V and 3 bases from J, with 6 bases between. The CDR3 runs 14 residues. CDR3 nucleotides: TGCGCCAGCAGCCAAGACACGGACTACAATGAGCAGTTCTTC. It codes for CASSQDTDYNEQFF.

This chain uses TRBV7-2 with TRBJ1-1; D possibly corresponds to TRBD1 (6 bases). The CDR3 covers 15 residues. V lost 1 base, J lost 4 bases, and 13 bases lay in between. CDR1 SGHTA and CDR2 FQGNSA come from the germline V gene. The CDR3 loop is CASSLGQGRGTEAFF. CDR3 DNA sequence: TGTGCCAGCAGCTTAGGGCAGGGGCGAGGCACTGAAGCTTTCTTT.

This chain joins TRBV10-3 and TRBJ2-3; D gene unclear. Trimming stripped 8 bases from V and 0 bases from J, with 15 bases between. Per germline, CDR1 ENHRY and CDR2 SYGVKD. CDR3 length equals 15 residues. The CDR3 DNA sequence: TGTGCCATCTGGGCAGGTTCGGTCAGCACAGATACGCAGTATTTT. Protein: CAIWAGSVSTDTQYF.

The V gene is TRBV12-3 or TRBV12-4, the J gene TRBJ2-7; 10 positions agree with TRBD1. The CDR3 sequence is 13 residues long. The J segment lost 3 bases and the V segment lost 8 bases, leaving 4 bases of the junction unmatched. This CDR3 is CASQTGGRYEQYF. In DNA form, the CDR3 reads TGTGCCAGCCAGACAGGGGGCCGCTACGAGCAGTACTTC.

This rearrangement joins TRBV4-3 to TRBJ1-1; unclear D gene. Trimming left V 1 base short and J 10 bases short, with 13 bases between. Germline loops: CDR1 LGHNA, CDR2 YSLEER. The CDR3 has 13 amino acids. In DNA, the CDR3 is TGCGCCAGCAGCCAAGTCGTTTTTGTGGGAGCTTTCTTT. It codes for CASSQVVFVGAFF.

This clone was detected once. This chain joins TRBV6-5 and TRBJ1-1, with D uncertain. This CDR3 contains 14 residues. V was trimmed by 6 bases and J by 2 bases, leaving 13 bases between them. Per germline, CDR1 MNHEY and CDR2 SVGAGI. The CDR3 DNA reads TGTGCCAGCAGATTTGGACGGATCAACACTGAAGCTTTCTTT. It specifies CASRFGRINTEAFF.